What follows describes a single T cell receptor beta chain. This CDR3 is 16 amino acids long. The V gene's germline CDR1 is MGHRA and CDR2 YSYEKL. The V segment lost 0 bases and the J segment 8 bases; nucleotides outside the gene matches: 8. As originally analysed: Quantification of nucleated cells was approximated via reference gene primer amplification. Measured with immunoSEQ multiplex PCR; TCRdb has only the in-frame clones, and not every one. V and J calls and clone size follow that table, whereas D and trimming were derived from the DNA. The table includes about 72,000 clones, approximately 85% detected once. The record originates from a study of blood T cell repertoires in COVID-19.

The chain uses TRBV4-1 and TRBJ2-1; 9 positions agree with TRBD2. This clonotype originated in a woman over 75 with active or convalescent COVID-19. The sequenced sample consisted of peripheral blood. The CDR3 nucleotides are TGCGCCAGCAGCCAAGAAGTAGCGGGGGCCCAGGATGAGCAGTTCTTC. It is translated as CASSQEVAGAQDEQFF.